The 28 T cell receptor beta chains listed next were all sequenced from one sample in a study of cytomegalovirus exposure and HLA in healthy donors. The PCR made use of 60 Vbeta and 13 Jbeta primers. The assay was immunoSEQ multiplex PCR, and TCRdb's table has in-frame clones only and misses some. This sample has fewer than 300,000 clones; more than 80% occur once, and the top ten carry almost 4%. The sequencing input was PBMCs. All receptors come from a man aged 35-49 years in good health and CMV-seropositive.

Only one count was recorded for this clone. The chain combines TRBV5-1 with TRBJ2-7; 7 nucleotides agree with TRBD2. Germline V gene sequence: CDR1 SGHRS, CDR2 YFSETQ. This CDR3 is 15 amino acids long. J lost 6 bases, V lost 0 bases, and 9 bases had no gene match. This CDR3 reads CASSLVGGRAGEQYF. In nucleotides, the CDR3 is TGCGCCAGCAGCTTGGTCGGGGGGAGGGCCGGCGAGCAGTACTTC.

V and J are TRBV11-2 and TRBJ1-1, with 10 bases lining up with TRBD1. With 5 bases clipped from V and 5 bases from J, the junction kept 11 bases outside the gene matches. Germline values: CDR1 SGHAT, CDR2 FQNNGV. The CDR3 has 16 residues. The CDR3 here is CASSTSDRGRITEAFF. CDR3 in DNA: TGTGCCAGCAGCACCTCCGACAGGGGGCGCATTACTGAAGCTTTCTTT.

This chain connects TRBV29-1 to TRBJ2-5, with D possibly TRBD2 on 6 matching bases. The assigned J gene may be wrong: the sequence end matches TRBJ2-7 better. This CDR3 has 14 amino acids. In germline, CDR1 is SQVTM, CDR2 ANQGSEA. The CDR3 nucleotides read TGCAGCGCCGGTGGCGGGGCCAACTCCTACGAGCAGTACTTC. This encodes CSAGGGANSYEQYF.

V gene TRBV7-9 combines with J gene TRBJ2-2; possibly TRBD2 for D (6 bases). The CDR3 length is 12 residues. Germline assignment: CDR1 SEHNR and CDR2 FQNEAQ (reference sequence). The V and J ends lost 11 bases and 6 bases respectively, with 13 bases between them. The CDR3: CARLGEAGELFF. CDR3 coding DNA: TGTGCCCGCCTAGGGGAGGCCGGGGAGCTGTTTTTT.

The CDR3 DNA sequence: TGTGCCAGCAAACGGCGAGGCAGGGAAAATGAGCAGTTCTTC. It codes for CASKRRGRENEQFF. The rearrangement joins TRBV2 to TRBJ2-1; D may be TRBD1 (5 bases). Germline V lookup: CDR1 SNHLY, CDR2 FYNNEI. The length of the CDR3 is 14 residues. The V end was cut by 7 bases, the J end by 7 bases, with 17 bases between.

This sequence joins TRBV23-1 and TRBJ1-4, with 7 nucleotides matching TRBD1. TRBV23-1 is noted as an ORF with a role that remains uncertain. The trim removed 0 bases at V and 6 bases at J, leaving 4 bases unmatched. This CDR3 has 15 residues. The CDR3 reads CASSQSGTVYEKLFF. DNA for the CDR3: TGCGCCAGCAGTCAATCGGGGACAGTCTATGAAAAACTGTTTTTT.

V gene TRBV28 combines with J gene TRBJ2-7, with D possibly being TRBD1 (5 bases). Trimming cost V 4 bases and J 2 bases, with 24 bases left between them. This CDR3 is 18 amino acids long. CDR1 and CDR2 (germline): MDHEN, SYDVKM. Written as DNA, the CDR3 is TGTGCCAGCAGTTCCGAAACAGGTGGCGCGGAATTCCCCTACGAGCAGTACTTC. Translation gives CASSSETGGAEFPYEQYF.

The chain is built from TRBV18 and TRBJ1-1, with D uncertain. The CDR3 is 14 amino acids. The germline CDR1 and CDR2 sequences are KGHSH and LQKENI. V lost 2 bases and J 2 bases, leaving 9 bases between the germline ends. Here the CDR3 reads CASSPNTDNTEAFF. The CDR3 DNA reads TGTGCCAGCTCACCAAACACAGACAACACTGAAGCTTTCTTT. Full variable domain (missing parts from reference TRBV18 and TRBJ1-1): NAGVMQNPRHLVRRRGQEARLRCSPMKGHSHVYWYRQLPEEGLKFMVYLQKENIIDESGMPKERFSAEFPKEGPSILRIQQVVRGDSAAYFCASSPNTDNTEAFFGQGTRLTVV.

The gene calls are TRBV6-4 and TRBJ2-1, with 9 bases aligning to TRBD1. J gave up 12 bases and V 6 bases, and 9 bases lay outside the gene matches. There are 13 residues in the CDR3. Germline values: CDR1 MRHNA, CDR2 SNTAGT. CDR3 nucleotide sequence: TGTGCCAGCAGCGGGACAGGGTTTGTGGGGCAGTTCTTC. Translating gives CASSGTGFVGQFF.

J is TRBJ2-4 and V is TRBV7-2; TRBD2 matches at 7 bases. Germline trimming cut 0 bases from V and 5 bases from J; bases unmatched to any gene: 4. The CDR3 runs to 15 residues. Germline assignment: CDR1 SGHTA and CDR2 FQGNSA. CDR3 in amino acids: CASSLAAGAQNIQYF. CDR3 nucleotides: TGTGCCAGCAGCTTAGCGGCGGGAGCACAAAACATTCAGTACTTC.

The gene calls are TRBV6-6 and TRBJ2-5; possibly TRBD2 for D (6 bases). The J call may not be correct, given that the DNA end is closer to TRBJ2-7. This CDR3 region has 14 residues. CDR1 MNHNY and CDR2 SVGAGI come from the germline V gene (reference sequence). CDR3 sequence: CASRDPGLPYEQYF. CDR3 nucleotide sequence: TGTGCCAGCAGAGATCCGGGACTCCCCTACGAGCAGTACTTC.

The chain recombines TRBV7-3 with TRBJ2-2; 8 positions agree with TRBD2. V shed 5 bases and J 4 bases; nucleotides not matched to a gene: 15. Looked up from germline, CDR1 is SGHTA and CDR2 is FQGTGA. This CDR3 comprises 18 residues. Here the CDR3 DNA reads TGTGCCAGCAGCCCCGGGAGGGGGAGAGCGGGAGCCACCGGGGAGCTGTTTTTT. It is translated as CASSPGRGRAGATGELFF.

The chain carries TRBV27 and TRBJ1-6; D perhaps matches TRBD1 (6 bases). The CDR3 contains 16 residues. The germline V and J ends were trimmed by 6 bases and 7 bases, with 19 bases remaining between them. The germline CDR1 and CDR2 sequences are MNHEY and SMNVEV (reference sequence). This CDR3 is CASSLGGAARNSPLHF. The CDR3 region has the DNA TGTGCCAGCAGCCTAGGGGGGGCAGCACGGAATTCACCCCTCCACTTT.

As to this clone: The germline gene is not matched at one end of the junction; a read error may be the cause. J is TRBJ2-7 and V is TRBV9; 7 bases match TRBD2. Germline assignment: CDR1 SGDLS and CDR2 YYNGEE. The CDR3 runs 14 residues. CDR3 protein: CASSIAGRDYERYF. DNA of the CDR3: TGTGCCAGTTCGATAGCCGGGCGGGACTACGAGCGGTACTTC. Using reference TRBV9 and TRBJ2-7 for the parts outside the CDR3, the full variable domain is DSGVTQTPKHLITATGQRVTLRCSPRSGDLSVYWYQQSLDQGLQFLIQYYNGEERAKGNILERFSAQQFPDLHSELNLSSLELGDSALYFCASSIAGRDYERYFGPGTRLTVT.

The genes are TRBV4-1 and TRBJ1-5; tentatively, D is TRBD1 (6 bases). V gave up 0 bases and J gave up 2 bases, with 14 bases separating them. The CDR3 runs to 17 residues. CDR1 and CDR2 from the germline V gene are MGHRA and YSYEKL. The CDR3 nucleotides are TGCGCCAGCAGCCAAGAAGGGGTCAGGGGCGGCAATCAGCCCCAGCATTTT. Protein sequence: CASSQEGVRGGNQPQHF.

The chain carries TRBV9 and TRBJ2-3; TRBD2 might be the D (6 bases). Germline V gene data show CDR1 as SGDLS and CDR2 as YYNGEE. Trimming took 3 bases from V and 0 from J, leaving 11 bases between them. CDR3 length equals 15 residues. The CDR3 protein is CASSALAMSTDTQYF. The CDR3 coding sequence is TGTGCCAGCAGCGCCCTAGCGATGAGCACAGATACGCAGTATTTT. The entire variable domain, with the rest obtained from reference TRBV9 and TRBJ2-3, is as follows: DSGVTQTPKHLITATGQRVTLRCSPRSGDLSVYWYQQSLDQGLQFLIQYYNGEERAKGNILERFSAQQFPDLHSELNLSSLELGDSALYFCASSALAMSTDTQYFGPGTRLTVL.

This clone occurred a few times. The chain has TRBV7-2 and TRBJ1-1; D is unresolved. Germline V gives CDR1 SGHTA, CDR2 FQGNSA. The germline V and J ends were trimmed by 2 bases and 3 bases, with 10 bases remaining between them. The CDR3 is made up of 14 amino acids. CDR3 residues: CASSLSGKDTEAFF. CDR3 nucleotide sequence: TGTGCCAGCAGCTTATCGGGAAAGGACACTGAAGCTTTCTTT.

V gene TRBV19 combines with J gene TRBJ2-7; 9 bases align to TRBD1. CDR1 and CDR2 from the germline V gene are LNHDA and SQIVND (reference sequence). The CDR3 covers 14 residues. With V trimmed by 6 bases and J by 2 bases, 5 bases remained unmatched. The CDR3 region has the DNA TGTGCCAGTAGGGGACAGGGAATCCCCTACGAGCAGTACTTC. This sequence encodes CASRGQGIPYEQYF.

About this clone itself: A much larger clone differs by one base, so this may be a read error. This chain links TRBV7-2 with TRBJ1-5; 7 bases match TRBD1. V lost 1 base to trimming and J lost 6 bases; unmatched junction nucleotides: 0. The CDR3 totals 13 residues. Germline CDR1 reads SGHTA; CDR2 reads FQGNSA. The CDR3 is CASSLDRGQPQHF. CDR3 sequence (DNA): TGTGCCAGCAGCTTAGACAGGGGTCAGCCCCAGCATTTT.

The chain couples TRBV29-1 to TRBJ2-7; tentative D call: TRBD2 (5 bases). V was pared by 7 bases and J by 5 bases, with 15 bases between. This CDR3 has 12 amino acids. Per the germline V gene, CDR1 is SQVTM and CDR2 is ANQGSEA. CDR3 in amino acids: CSARLDGDEQYF. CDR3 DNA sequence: TGCAGCGCACGCCTCGACGGGGACGAGCAGTACTTC.

CDR3 amino acids: CASSLVGLDNEQFF. The CDR3 coding sequence is TGTGCCAGCAGCCTTGTGGGGCTCGACAATGAGCAGTTCTTC. The chain recombines TRBV11-3 with TRBJ2-1; tentatively, D is TRBD1 (5 bases). Trimming left V 5 bases short and J 5 bases short, with 13 bases between. This CDR3 has 14 amino acids. Per germline, CDR1 SGHNT and CDR2 YENEEA.

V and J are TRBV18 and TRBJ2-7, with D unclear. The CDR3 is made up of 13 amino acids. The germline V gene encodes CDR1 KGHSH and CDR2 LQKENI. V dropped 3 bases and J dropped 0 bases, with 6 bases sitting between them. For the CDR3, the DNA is TGTGCCAGCTCACCCAGGATCTCCTACGAGCAGTACTTC. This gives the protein CASSPRISYEQYF.

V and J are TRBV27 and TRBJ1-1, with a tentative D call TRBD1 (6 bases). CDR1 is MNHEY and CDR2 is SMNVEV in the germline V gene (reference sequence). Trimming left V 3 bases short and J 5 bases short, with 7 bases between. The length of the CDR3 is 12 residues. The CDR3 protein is CASSLQGTEAFF. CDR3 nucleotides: TGTGCCAGCAGTTTGCAGGGGACTGAAGCTTTCTTT.

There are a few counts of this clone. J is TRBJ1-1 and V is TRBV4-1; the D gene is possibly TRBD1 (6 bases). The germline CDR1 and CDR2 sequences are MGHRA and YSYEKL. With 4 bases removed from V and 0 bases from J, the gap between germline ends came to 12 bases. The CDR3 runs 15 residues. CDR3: CASSRSRGMNTEAFF. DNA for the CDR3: TGCGCCAGCAGCCGAAGCAGGGGTATGAACACTGAAGCTTTCTTT.

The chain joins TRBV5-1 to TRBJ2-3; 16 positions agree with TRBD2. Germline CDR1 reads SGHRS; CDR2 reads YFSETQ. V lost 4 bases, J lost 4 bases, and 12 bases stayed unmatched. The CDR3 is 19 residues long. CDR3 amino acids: CASSKAGLAGGRWADTQYF. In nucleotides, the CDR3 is TGCGCCAGCAGCAAGGCGGGACTAGCGGGAGGGCGATGGGCAGATACGCAGTATTTT.

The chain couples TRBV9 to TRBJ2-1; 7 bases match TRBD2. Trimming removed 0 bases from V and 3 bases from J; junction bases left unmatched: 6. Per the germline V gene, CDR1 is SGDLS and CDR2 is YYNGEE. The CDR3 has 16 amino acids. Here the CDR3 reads CASSVGVGGNYNEQFF. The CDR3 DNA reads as TGTGCCAGCAGCGTAGGGGTGGGAGGGAACTACAATGAGCAGTTCTTC.

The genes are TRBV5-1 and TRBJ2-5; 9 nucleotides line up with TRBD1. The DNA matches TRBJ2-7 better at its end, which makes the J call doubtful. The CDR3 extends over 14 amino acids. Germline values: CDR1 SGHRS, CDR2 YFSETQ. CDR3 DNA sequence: TGCGCCAGCAGCCGGGGACAGGGCACGGACGAGCAGTACTTC. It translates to CASSRGQGTDEQYF.

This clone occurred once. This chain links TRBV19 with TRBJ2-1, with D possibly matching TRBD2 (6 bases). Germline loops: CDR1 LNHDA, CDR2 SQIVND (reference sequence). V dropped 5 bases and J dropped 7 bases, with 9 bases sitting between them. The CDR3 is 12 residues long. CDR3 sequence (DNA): TGTGCCAGTAGTGTAGGACTAAATGAGCAGTTCTTC. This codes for CASSVGLNEQFF.